The entry that follows covers one T cell receptor beta chain sequence. Antigen: not known. Generated by immunoSEQ multiplex PCR, the TCRdb table keeps only in-frame clones and is missing some. This sample has about 65,000 clones, with approximately 89% found just once. Baseline was the first blood sampling point, followed by cycle 4 day 1 and cycle 7 day 1. This sample is part of a study of OX40 agonist ivuxolimab in advanced cancers. The CDR3 length is 14 residues. V lost 3 bases to trimming and J lost 7 bases; unmatched junction nucleotides: 5. Germline V gives CDR1 SGHRS, CDR2 YFSETQ. Points from the study as a whole: Among the lowest peripheral clonal expansion occurred in 0.1-3.0 mg/kg partial responders. Mean expanded clone counts were higher in CD8+ than CD4+ T cells.

The sequencing here drew on CD4+ or CD8+ T cells sorted from blood, taken in a trial of the OX40 agonist ivuxolimab. This receptor was obtained from an adult with an advanced solid tumor such as melanoma, head and neck, liver or kidney cancer. This chain joins TRBV5-1 and TRBJ1-2; 11 nucleotides line up with TRBD1. The CDR3 DNA reads as TGCGCCAGCAGCTCGGACAGGGGGCAGGGTGGCTACACCTTC. Its translation is CASSSDRGQGGYTF.